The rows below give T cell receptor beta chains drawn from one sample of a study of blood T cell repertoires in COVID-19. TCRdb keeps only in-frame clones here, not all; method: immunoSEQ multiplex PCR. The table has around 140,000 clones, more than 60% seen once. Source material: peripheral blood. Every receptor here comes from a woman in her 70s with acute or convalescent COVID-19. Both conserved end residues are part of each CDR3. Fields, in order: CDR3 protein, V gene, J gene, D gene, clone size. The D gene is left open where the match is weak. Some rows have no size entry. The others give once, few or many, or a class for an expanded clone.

cdr3_aa: CASSRLSGTSTDTQYF; v_call: TRBV3-1/TRBV3-2; j_call: TRBJ2-3; d_call: -; clone_size: -
cdr3_aa: CASSLGTGVFGNTIYF; v_call: TRBV5-6; j_call: TRBJ1-3; d_call: TRBD1; clone_size: -
cdr3_aa: CASSLEQGVNTEAFF; v_call: TRBV5-5; j_call: TRBJ1-1; d_call: TRBD1; clone_size: once
cdr3_aa: CASSRGQVSNEKLFF; v_call: TRBV14; j_call: TRBJ1-4; d_call: TRBD1; clone_size: -
cdr3_aa: CVSSLVTGSSGNTIYF; v_call: TRBV7-6; j_call: TRBJ1-3; d_call: -; clone_size: -
cdr3_aa: CASSQGGEELYEQYF; v_call: TRBV4-1; j_call: TRBJ2-7; d_call: -; clone_size: -
cdr3_aa: CASSFRLAGVADTQYF; v_call: TRBV5-6; j_call: TRBJ2-3; d_call: TRBD2; clone_size: -
cdr3_aa: CASRDGQGGQPQHF; v_call: TRBV2; j_call: TRBJ1-5; d_call: TRBD1; clone_size: -
cdr3_aa: CASSVRSLSGVYEQYF; v_call: TRBV9; j_call: TRBJ2-7; d_call: TRBD2; clone_size: -
cdr3_aa: CASSRPGNYEQYF; v_call: TRBV4-1; j_call: TRBJ2-7; d_call: -; clone_size: -
cdr3_aa: CASSQVRGFNYGYTF; v_call: TRBV4-3; j_call: TRBJ1-2; d_call: -; clone_size: -
cdr3_aa: CASSGLADSYNEQFF; v_call: TRBV9; j_call: TRBJ2-1; d_call: TRBD2; clone_size: -
cdr3_aa: CASVPGQAYEQYF; v_call: TRBV6-5; j_call: TRBJ2-7; d_call: TRBD1; clone_size: few
cdr3_aa: CSVTDRRGVAYEQYF; v_call: TRBV29-1; j_call: TRBJ2-7; d_call: TRBD2; clone_size: few
cdr3_aa: CASSLRDRGGEQYF; v_call: TRBV5-4; j_call: TRBJ2-7; d_call: TRBD1; clone_size: -
cdr3_aa: CATRPGDNEQFF; v_call: TRBV10-3; j_call: TRBJ2-1; d_call: -; clone_size: few
cdr3_aa: CASSLTGWEAFF; v_call: TRBV6-5; j_call: TRBJ1-1; d_call: -; clone_size: -
cdr3_aa: CAWSEDTHQPQHF; v_call: TRBV30; j_call: TRBJ1-5; d_call: -; clone_size: -
cdr3_aa: CASSYSAPDEQYF; v_call: TRBV6-5; j_call: TRBJ2-7; d_call: -; clone_size: -
cdr3_aa: CASSPPQRQGANTGELFF; v_call: TRBV18; j_call: TRBJ2-2; d_call: TRBD1; clone_size: -
cdr3_aa: CAISDPVAGGSYNEQFF; v_call: TRBV10-3; j_call: TRBJ2-1; d_call: TRBD2; clone_size: -
cdr3_aa: CASSLSGGGYNEQFF; v_call: TRBV7-6; j_call: TRBJ2-1; d_call: -; clone_size: few